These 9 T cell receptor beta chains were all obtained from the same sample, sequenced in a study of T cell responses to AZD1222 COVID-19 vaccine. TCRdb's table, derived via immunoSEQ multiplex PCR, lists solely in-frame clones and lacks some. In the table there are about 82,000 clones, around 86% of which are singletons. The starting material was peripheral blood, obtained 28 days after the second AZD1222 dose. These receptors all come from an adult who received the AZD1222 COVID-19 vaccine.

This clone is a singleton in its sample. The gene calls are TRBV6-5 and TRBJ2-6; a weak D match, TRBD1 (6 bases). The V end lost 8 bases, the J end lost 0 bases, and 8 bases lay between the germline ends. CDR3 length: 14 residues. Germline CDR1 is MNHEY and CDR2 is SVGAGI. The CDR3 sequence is CASQGFSGANVLTF. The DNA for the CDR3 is TGTGCCAGCCAGGGGTTCTCTGGGGCCAACGTCCTGACTTTC.

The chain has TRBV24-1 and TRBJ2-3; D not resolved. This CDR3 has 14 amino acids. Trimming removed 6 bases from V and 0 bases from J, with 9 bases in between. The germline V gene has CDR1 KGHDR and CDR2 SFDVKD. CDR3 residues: CATSPAASTDTQYF. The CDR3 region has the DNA TGTGCCACCAGTCCGGCAGCCAGCACAGATACGCAGTATTTT.

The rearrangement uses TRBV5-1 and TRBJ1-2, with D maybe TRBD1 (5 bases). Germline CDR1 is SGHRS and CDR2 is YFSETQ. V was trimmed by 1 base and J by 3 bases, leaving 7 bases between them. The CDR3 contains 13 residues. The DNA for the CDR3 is TGCGCCAGCAGCTTGTCCAGGGACTATGGCTACACCTTC. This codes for CASSLSRDYGYTF.

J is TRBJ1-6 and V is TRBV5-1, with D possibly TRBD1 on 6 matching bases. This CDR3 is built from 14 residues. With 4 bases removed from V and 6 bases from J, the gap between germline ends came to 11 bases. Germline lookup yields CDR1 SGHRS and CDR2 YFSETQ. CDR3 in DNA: TGCGCCAGCAGCCTGGGGGACACTAATTCACCCCTCCACTTT. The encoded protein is CASSLGDTNSPLHF.

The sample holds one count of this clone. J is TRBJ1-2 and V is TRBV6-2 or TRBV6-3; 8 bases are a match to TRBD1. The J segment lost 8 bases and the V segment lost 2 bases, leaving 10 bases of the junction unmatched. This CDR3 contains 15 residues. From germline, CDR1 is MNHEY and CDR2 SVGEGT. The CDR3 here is CASSYQDQGARGYTF. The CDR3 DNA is TGTGCCAGCAGTTACCAGGACCAGGGGGCGCGGGGCTACACCTTC.

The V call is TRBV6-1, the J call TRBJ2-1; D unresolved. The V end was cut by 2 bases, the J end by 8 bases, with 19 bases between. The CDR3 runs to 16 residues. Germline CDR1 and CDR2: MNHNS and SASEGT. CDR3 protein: CASSESLGHPVYEQFF. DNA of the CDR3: TGTGCCAGCAGTGAATCGCTAGGCCACCCGGTATATGAGCAGTTCTTC.

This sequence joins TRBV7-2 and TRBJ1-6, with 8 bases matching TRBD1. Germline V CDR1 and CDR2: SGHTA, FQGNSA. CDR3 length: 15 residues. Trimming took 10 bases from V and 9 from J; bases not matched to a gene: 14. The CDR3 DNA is TGTGCCATCTCCCCTCCCCAGGGGGCTAGTTCACCCCTCCACTTT. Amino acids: CAISPPQGASSPLHF.

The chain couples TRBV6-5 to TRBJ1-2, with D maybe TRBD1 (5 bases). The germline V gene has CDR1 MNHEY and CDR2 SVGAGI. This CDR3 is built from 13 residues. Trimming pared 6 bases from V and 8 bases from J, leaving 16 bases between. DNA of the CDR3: TGTGCCAGCAGGGAGGGGATATTATGGGGCTACACCTTC. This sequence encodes CASREGILWGYTF.

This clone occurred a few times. CDR3 loop: CASSLAVDGSYEQYF. CDR3 DNA: TGTGCCAGCAGCTTAGCGGTCGATGGTAGCTACGAGCAGTACTTC. V is TRBV7-8 and J is TRBJ2-7; D not resolved. Germline V lookup: CDR1 SGHVS, CDR2 FQNEAQ. The CDR3 is 15 amino acids. V was clipped by 0 bases and J by 3 bases, with 12 bases between them.